This T cell receptor (beta chain) was captured by sequencing in a study of T cells expressing NK-cell markers. Germline values: CDR1 KGHDR, CDR2 SFDVKD. The CDR3 runs 14 residues. TCRdb reprocessed the 5' RACE reads and reports one entry per CDR3 protein, with no DNA. The ten most abundant clones cover roughly 1.4% of a sample with a few hundred thousand distinct CDR3 sequences. The gene calls are TRBV24-1 and TRBJ1-2. The sequence was collected from a woman in her forties or fifties in good health. Sequenced: blood T cells: a sorted CD56 or NKG2C T cell subset, CD4+ or CD8+ T cells, or bulk PBMC T cells (not recorded which). This CDR3 is CATRGAQANYGYTF.